This entry lists 29 T cell receptor beta chains sequenced from one sample in a study of response to subunit inactivated influenza vaccine (dated by TCRdb to the late 2010s). Library prep was done by RT-PCR. For sequencing, an Illumina HiSeq 2500 was employed. In-frame beta chains were kept once TCRdb had trimmed the public reads at Q25 with fastp and called clones with MiXCR. CDR3 protein duplicates are merged, each entry listing the most common genes and DNA. In all, the sample holds 490,000 or so distinct CDR3 sequences, and 7.6% of those were seen once. The ten largest clonotypes hold roughly 13% of the sample. Sample: PBMCs from blood, taken roughly 24 months after vaccination. All receptors derive from a man between 50 and 75 years old who received an inactivated influenza vaccine. Donor details come from another sample of the same person, matched by shared clones.

This clonotype was detected only a few times. The rearrangement uses TRBV5-5 and TRBJ2-2; 8 bases agree with TRBD1. CDR1 is SGHKS and CDR2 is YYEKEE in the germline V gene (reference sequence). J was trimmed by 4 bases and V by 0 bases; bases with no gene match: 2. The CDR3 spans 15 residues. CDR3: CASSLGTGFTGELFF. The CDR3 DNA is TGTGCCAGCAGCTTGGGGACAGGGTTCACCGGGGAGCTGTTTTTT.

This clonotype was seen at least ten times. V is TRBV5-1 and J is TRBJ2-7; tentative D call: TRBD2 (7 bases). CDR1 SGHRS and CDR2 YFSETQ come from the germline V gene. This CDR3 has 15 residues. Trimming cost V 3 bases and J 2 bases, with 15 bases left between them. The CDR3 DNA follows: TGCGCCAGCAGCTCCAACCCGGGGGGCCCCTACGAGCAGTACTTC. This codes for CASSSNPGGPYEQYF.

V and J are TRBV3-1 and TRBJ2-1; a weak D match, TRBD2 (6 bases). The germline CDR1 and CDR2 sequences are LGHDT and YNNKEL (reference sequence). Trimming took off 3 bases at V and 0 bases at J, with 12 bases between the two ends. The CDR3 totals 16 residues. The DNA for the CDR3 is TGTGCCAGCAGCCAGTTCCGGGAGAGCTCCTACAATGAGCAGTTCTTC. Encoded protein: CASSQFRESSYNEQFF.

The chain carries TRBV6-5 and TRBJ1-2, with 7 bases lining up with TRBD1. The ends lost 6 bases at V and 6 bases at J; junction bases unmatched: 4. CDR3 size: 12 residues. Germline CDR1 and CDR2: MNHEY and SVGAGI. This CDR3 is CASRSTGHGYTF. The CDR3 nucleotides are TGTGCCAGCAGATCGACAGGGCATGGCTACACCTTC.

This clonotype came up many times. V and J are TRBV15 and TRBJ2-3; 8 nucleotides align to TRBD2. The junction had 5 bases not matched to a gene; V was cut back by 0 bases and J by 3 bases. CDR1 is LNHNV, CDR2 YYDKDF, per germline (reference sequence). CDR3 size: 16 residues. The CDR3 coding sequence is TGTGCCACCAGCAGAGATCTCCGGGGGGGGACAGATACGCAGTATTTT. Encoded protein: CATSRDLRGGTDTQYF.

This clonotype has at least ten counts. This chain links TRBV29-1 with TRBJ2-3; 7 bases are a match to TRBD1. This CDR3 contains 15 residues. From germline, CDR1 is SQVTM and CDR2 ANQGSEA. V lost 2 bases and J lost 6; bases outside the gene matches: 11. The CDR3 DNA sequence: TGCAGCGTTGAACGAACAGGGGATACCCTCGATACGCAGTATTTT. It yields the protein CSVERTGDTLDTQYF.

This clonotype was detected a few times. V and J are TRBV6-5 and TRBJ1-2; TRBD1 matches 9 bases. J was trimmed by 5 bases and V by 2 bases; bases with no gene match: 6. The CDR3 has 15 residues. Germline V lookup: CDR1 MNHEY, CDR2 SVGAGI. CDR3 in amino acids: CASSYGSQGAYGYTF. In nucleotides, the CDR3 is TGTGCCAGCAGTTACGGTTCACAGGGGGCGTATGGCTACACCTTC.

The chain uses TRBV7-6 and TRBJ1-3; the D gene is possibly TRBD1 (5 bases). CDR1 is SGHVS, CDR2 FNYEAQ, per germline. CDR3 length: 16 residues. The germline V and J ends were trimmed by 2 bases and 4 bases, with 15 bases remaining between them. CDR3: CASSLSLTGGGNTIYF. The CDR3 DNA is TGTGCCAGCAGCTTATCCCTTACAGGAGGGGGAAACACCATATATTTT.

This clonotype has ten or more counts. CDR3 residues: CASSSKTVFGGPQYF. The CDR3 DNA follows: TGTGCCAGCAGTTCGAAGACAGTTTTCGGAGGTCCGCAGTATTTT. J is TRBJ2-3 and V is TRBV28; either TRBD1 or TRBD2 may supply D (5 bases each). V was clipped by 4 bases and J by 10 bases, with 21 bases between them. CDR1 and CDR2 from the germline V gene are MDHEN and SYDVKM. This CDR3 comprises 15 residues.

This clonotype occurred a few times. The chain combines TRBV20-1 with TRBJ2-2; D gene unclear. Between the trimmed V and J ends, which lost 3 bases and 2 bases, there was a span of 4 bases. The CDR3 is 12 amino acids. CDR1 DFQATT and CDR2 SNEGSKA come from the germline V gene (reference sequence). The CDR3 loop is CSASQNTGELFF. The CDR3 DNA sequence: TGCAGTGCTAGTCAAAACACCGGGGAGCTGTTTTTT.

The rearrangement links TRBV28 to TRBJ2-2; D call uncertain. Trimming took 6 bases from V and 5 from J, leaving 19 bases between them. The CDR3 is made up of 16 amino acids. The germline CDR1 and CDR2 sequences are MDHEN and SYDVKM. CDR3 DNA sequence: TGTGCCAGCAGCTATCTCGACTGGTTTGGGACCGGGGAGCTGTTTTTT. Amino acids: CASSYLDWFGTGELFF.

The J gene is TRBJ2-2, the V gene TRBV7-8, with D unclear. The germline gives CDR1 SGHVS, CDR2 FQNEAQ. With 7 bases removed from V and 6 bases from J, the gap between germline ends came to 15 bases. The CDR3 extends over 14 amino acids. CDR3 bases: TGTGCCAGCACCCCGGGTTCAGGATCCGGGGAGCTGTTTTTT. Translated, it gives CASTPGSGSGELFF.

The chain carries TRBV20-1 and TRBJ2-7; maybe TRBD2 (6 bases). Germline V CDR1 and CDR2: DFQATT, SNEGSKA (reference sequence). Deletions cut 6 bases from V and 0 bases from J, with 21 bases between. The CDR3 runs to 16 residues. CDR3 sequence: CSAPDTMAGLSYEQYF. The CDR3 DNA is TGCAGTGCCCCGGACACCATGGCGGGACTCTCCTACGAGCAGTACTTC.

In this sample, this clonotype turned up a few times. This chain joins TRBV4-3 and TRBJ1-1; no firm D call. Germline V gene sequence: CDR1 LGHNA, CDR2 YSLEER. The CDR3 totals 15 residues. Trimming took off 0 bases at V and 4 bases at J, with 12 bases between the two ends. The CDR3 region has the DNA TGCGCCAGCAGCCAAGATGAGGCTCTCAGCACTGAAGCTTTCTTT. The encoded protein is CASSQDEALSTEAFF.

The chain uses TRBV5-6 and TRBJ2-7; D might be TRBD1 (6 bases). V lost 4 bases and J lost 6, with 17 bases in between. CDR3 length: 14 amino acids. Germline loops: CDR1 SGHDT, CDR2 YYEEEE. CDR3 nucleotide sequence: TGTGCCAGCAGCCAAACAGGGAGTAGCAGCGAGCAGTACTTC. Translation: CASSQTGSSSEQYF.

This clonotype was observed many times. The chain employs TRBV5-1 and TRBJ1-4; D not certain. V was cut by 0 bases and J by 0 bases, with 6 bases left in between. The CDR3 loop spans 15 amino acids. Looked up from germline, CDR1 is SGHRS and CDR2 is YFSETQ. The DNA for the CDR3 is TGCGCCAGCAGCTTGGCCGGGGCAACTAATGAAAAACTGTTTTTT. Residues: CASSLAGATNEKLFF. The whole variable domain, remainder taken from reference TRBV5-1 and TRBJ1-4, is KAGVTQTPRYLIKTRGQQVTLSCSPISGHRSVSWYQQTPGQGLQFLFEYFSETQRNKGNFPGRFSGRQFSNSRSEMNVSTLELGDSALYLCASSLAGATNEKLFFGSGTQLSVL.

The rearrangement joins TRBV4-1 to TRBJ1-2, with a tentative D call TRBD1 (5 bases). V was cut by 0 bases and J by 9 bases, with 11 bases left in between. CDR3 length equals 13 residues. In germline, CDR1 is MGHRA, CDR2 YSYEKL. The CDR3 protein is CASSQDRVVRYTF. DNA for the CDR3: TGCGCCAGCAGCCAAGACAGGGTTGTACGCTACACCTTC.

This chain joins TRBV7-2 and TRBJ2-1; 14 bases fit TRBD2. J lost 11 bases, V lost 1 base, and 7 bases had no gene match. Looked up from germline, CDR1 is SGHTA and CDR2 is FQGNSA. The CDR3 is made up of 16 amino acids. The DNA for the CDR3 is TGTGCCAGCAGCTTAGTCGGGACTAGCGGGAGAAATAAGCAGTTCTTC. It codes for CASSLVGTSGRNKQFF.

This clonotype was seen a few times. The chain is built from TRBV9 and TRBJ2-5, with D perhaps matching TRBD2 (6 bases). This CDR3 region has 14 residues. In germline, CDR1 is SGDLS, CDR2 YYNGEE. With 0 bases removed from V and 5 bases from J, the gap between germline ends came to 11 bases. CDR3 loop: CASSVDLAVETQYF. The CDR3 DNA sequence: TGTGCCAGCAGCGTAGATTTAGCGGTGGAGACCCAGTACTTC.

This clonotype was counted only a few times. The chain joins TRBV5-1 to TRBJ2-2; TRBD2 matches at 7 bases. Per the germline V gene, CDR1 is SGHRS and CDR2 is YFSETQ. The CDR3 length is 17 residues. V lost 1 base and J lost 1; bases outside the gene matches: 7. CDR3 nucleotides: TGCGCCAGCAGCTTGTTCGGCGGGGGAGGGAACACCGGGGAGCTGTTTTTT. It yields the protein CASSLFGGGGNTGELFF.

V and J are TRBV5-1 and TRBJ1-2, with a tentative D call TRBD1 (6 bases). V gave up 5 bases and J gave up 2 bases, with 10 bases separating them. CDR1 and CDR2 from the germline V gene are SGHRS and YFSETQ. The CDR3 is 13 amino acids. CDR3 DNA: TGCGCCAGCAGAGAAGGACAGAACTATGGCTACACCTTC. Translating it yields CASREGQNYGYTF.

This clonotype was seen repeatedly, ten times or more. The rearrangement links TRBV29-1 to TRBJ2-6; D is uncertain. CDR1 is SQVTM, CDR2 ANQGSEA, per germline. Trimming pared 1 base from V and 2 bases from J, leaving 3 bases between. The CDR3 has 13 residues. The CDR3 is CSVEGTGANVLTF. Written as DNA, the CDR3 is TGCAGCGTTGAAGGGACTGGGGCCAACGTCCTGACTTTC.

This clonotype turned up a few times. This chain links TRBV29-1 with TRBJ2-7; 8 bases line up with TRBD1. From germline, CDR1 is SQVTM and CDR2 ANQGSEA. The CDR3 is made up of 12 amino acids. V shed 8 bases and J 3 bases; nucleotides not matched to a gene: 6. As DNA, the CDR3 is TGCAGCACAGGACAGGGCGGCTACGAGCAGTACTTC. This gives the protein CSTGQGGYEQYF.

This clonotype appeared many times. This chain connects TRBV5-6 to TRBJ2-1; 9 bases are a match to TRBD2. Trimming removed 1 base from V and 5 bases from J; junction bases left unmatched: 7. The CDR3 is 16 amino acids. CDR1 and CDR2 (germline): SGHDT, YYEEEE. The CDR3 region has the DNA TGTGCCAGCAGCTTGCGCGGCGGGAGGGGGAACAATGAGCAGTTCTTC. It yields the protein CASSLRGGRGNNEQFF.

This clonotype was picked up a small number of times. The chain employs TRBV4-2 and TRBJ2-7; 9 positions agree with TRBD2. The germline CDR1 and CDR2 sequences are LGHNA and YNFKEQ. The J segment lost 11 bases and the V segment lost 2 bases, leaving 16 bases of the junction unmatched. The CDR3 has 16 amino acids. The CDR3 loop reads CASSQSGLELAGHKYF. CDR3 DNA sequence: TGTGCCAGCAGCCAAAGTGGGTTGGAACTAGCGGGCCACAAGTACTTC.

This clonotype was seen at least ten times. The rearrangement joins TRBV12-3 or TRBV12-4 to TRBJ1-5, with 9 bases lining up with TRBD1. The CDR3 runs to 15 residues. V lost 4 bases and J lost 6; bases outside the gene matches: 7. Here the CDR3 DNA reads TGTGCCAGCAGTTCAACAGGGGGCTTAGGTCAGCCCCAGCATTTT. It specifies CASSSTGGLGQPQHF.

This clonotype was found a few times. This sequence joins TRBV3-1 and TRBJ2-7, with 9 nucleotides matching TRBD2. Germline CDR1 reads LGHDT; CDR2 reads YNNKEL (reference sequence). The J segment lost 12 bases and the V segment lost 4 bases, leaving 4 bases of the junction unmatched. This CDR3 has 11 amino acids. The CDR3 sequence: CASSRGLAPYF. Written as DNA, the CDR3 is TGTGCCAGCAGCCGAGGACTAGCGCCGTACTTC.

This clonotype has only a few counts. The gene calls are TRBV9 and TRBJ1-3, with D tentatively TRBD1 (5 bases). Between the trimmed V and J ends, which lost 0 bases and 2 bases, there was a span of 21 bases. CDR3 length: 19 amino acids. Germline V gives CDR1 SGDLS, CDR2 YYNGEE. The CDR3 DNA reads TGTGCCAGCAGCGTAGGGTCGGACAATCCTCCCGGGCCTGGAAACACCATATATTTT. Its protein is CASSVGSDNPPGPGNTIYF.

In its sample, this clonotype was seen a few times. V usage is TRBV6-5 and J usage is TRBJ1-1; no reliable D call. V lost 2 bases, J lost 0 bases, and 13 bases lay in between. The CDR3 extends over 16 amino acids. In germline, CDR1 is MNHEY, CDR2 SVGAGI. This CDR3 is CASSYKRIRMNTEAFF. The CDR3 nucleotides read TGTGCCAGCAGTTACAAACGTATTCGGATGAACACTGAAGCTTTCTTT.